This T cell receptor beta chain originates from a study of T cell repertoires in cytomegalovirus infection. Study overall: Public TCR beta signature analysis indicated the presence of both CMV infection and matching HLA type.

V was trimmed by 8 bases and J by 2 bases, leaving 16 bases between them. Looked up from germline, CDR1 is SQVTM and CDR2 is ANQGSEA. The CDR3 is made up of 13 amino acids. TCRdb fed the reads into MiXCR, producing one record per CDR3 protein. Among roughly 230,000 distinct CDR3 sequences listed, 20% to 25% were seen once. With regard to this clonotype: Its target is unknown.

Notes on the study in general: The study found HLA-C-restricted CMV-specific TCR beta clonotypes dominating the ex vivo response. Cumulative frequency (of public TCR beta family members) identified carriers of CMV plus the relevant HLA.

This clonotype originated in a human donor in good health (CMV status not recorded). Some clones in this sample may be carry-over from other donors' samples. The genes are TRBV29-1 and TRBJ2-7; D tentatively reads TRBD1 or TRBD2 (5 bases each). The sequenced sample was CD8+ T cells from PBMCs. The CDR3, as DNA: TGCAGCTTCCGAGGGACGGAAGCCTACGAGCAGTACTTC. It translates to CSFRGTEAYEQYF.